This T cell receptor (beta chain) was sequenced for a study of naive and memory T cell subsets. Overall study findings and caveats: In CD4 and CD8 cells, diversity dropped from naive through EMRA.

Four subsets defined by CD45RA and CD27 were sorted after CD3, CD4, CD8 and live/dead staining. Remarks on this clonotype: What it binds is not known.

Two oligonucleotides, mixed equimolar, formed the beta constant-region primer covering TRBC1 and TRBC2. Four rounds of PCR amplified the ligated cDNA using nested alpha and beta constant-region primers plus SP2. Ligation attached a single-stranded oligonucleotide with a 12-nucleotide UMI and the SP2 primer to the cDNA 3' end. A single record per CDR3 protein comes from TCRdb applying MiXCR to the UMI-ligation and nested PCR reads. The sample gives around 29,000 distinct CDR3 sequences, roughly 18% of which show up once; roughly 3.5% is in the top ten. Germline CDR1 reads MNHEY; CDR2 reads SVGAGI. This CDR3 spans 13 amino acids. Trimming removed 6 bases from V and 7 bases from J; junction bases left unmatched: 5.

The source of this sequence is a human donor in good health. Sequencing was carried out using effector memory CD4+ T cells from blood. Subset defined: effector memory, CD45RA- CD27-. V gene TRBV6-5 combines with J gene TRBJ2-2, with 7 positions matching TRBD2. CDR3 in amino acids: CASRDGGNGELFF. Written as DNA, the CDR3 is TGTGCCAGCAGGGACGGGGGGAACGGGGAGCTGTTTTTT.